In its sample, the clone carrying this TCR beta chain was seen a few times. Antigen: not known. A junction boundary mismatches the germline segment, possibly from a read error. The CDR3 loop spans 15 amino acids. Germline V gene lookup returns CDR1 MNHEY and CDR2 SVGAGI. This record belongs to a study of post-analysis software for immune sequencing data. Study context: There were relapsing-remitting, secondary progressive and progressive-relapsing multiple sclerosis among the disease courses included.

General study results and limits: When patients were compared with controls, 5 or 6 TRBV segments were more frequent, TRBV5-6, TRBV5-1 and TRBV20-1 among them. Compared with controls, patients showed significantly lower normalized Chao1 diversity.

Each TCR beta cDNA library carried unique molecular identifiers. MiXCR was run by TCRdb on the PCR reads, yielding one entry per CDR3 protein. The data contain hundreds of thousands of distinct CDR3 sequences, 25% to 30% of them singletons. Sequencing used blood. The receptor was derived from a girl under 18 with multiple sclerosis. This sequence joins TRBV6-5 and TRBJ2-3; 11 nucleotides line up with TRBD2. The CDR3 loop reads CTSSYSGTSGSTQYF. The CDR3 region has the DNA TGTACCAGCAGTTACTCCGGGACTAGCGGTTCTACGCAGTATTTT.